A selection of T cell receptor beta chains follows, all from one sample in a study of blood T cell repertoires in COVID-19. Repertoires were generated with immunoSEQ multiplex PCR, while TCRdb's copy carries only in-frame clones and drops some. This table holds approximately 260,000 clones, around 90% found once. The sequenced sample was peripheral blood. These TCRs come from a woman between 35 and 50 years old with acute or convalescent COVID-19. CDR3s include the opening cysteine and the closing phenylalanine or tryptophan. The D gene is left open where the match is weak. Part of the rows lack a size; the others show once, few, many or a class for expanded clones.

v_call	clone_size	j_call	d_call	cdr3_nt	cdr3_aa
TRBV10-1	NA	TRBJ1-3	TRBD1	TGCGCCAGCAGCCCGGGACAGTGGGACACCATATATTTT	CASSPGQWDTIYF
TRBV7-9	NA	TRBJ2-1	TRBD1	TGTGCCAGCAGCCCCAGAGTGGGGACAGGGGGAATCAATGAGCAGTTCTTC	CASSPRVGTGGINEQFF
TRBV10-3	NA	TRBJ2-1	NA	TGTGCCATCAGGCAGACTGGGTCTCAGGGCTACAATGAGCAGTTCTTC	CAIRQTGSQGYNEQFF
TRBV11-2	NA	TRBJ2-1	TRBD2	TGTGCCAGCCGGACTAGCGGGGGAAAGGGCGCTGAGCAGTTCTTC	CASRTSGGKGAEQFF
TRBV6-5	once	TRBJ1-6	NA	TGTGCCAGCAGTTACTCGAGGACAGCAGAAAATTCACCCCTCCACTTT	CASSYSRTAENSPLHF
TRBV7-8	once	TRBJ2-3	NA	TGTGCCAGCAGCGGATCTAGAGATACGCAGTATTTT	CASSGSRDTQYF
TRBV4-1	NA	TRBJ1-5	TRBD1	TGCGCCAGCAGCCAAGACAGGACAGGTTATAGCAATCAGCCCCAGCATTTT	CASSQDRTGYSNQPQHF
TRBV2	once	TRBJ2-1	TRBD2	TGTGCCAGCTCCCCCAGGACTAGCGGGGGTGGTGGGCAGTTCTTC	CASSPRTSGGGGQFF
TRBV6-6	once	TRBJ1-5	NA	TGTGCCAGCAACCCCGGGGGGGCGCGGCAGCCCCAGCATTTT	CASNPGGARQPQHF
TRBV12-3/TRBV12-4	NA	TRBJ1-6	NA	TGTGCCAGCCAGTTGGTTAATTCACCCCTCCACTTT	CASQLVNSPLHF
TRBV15	few	TRBJ2-5	NA	TGTGCCACCAGCAAGGCCCAAGGGGGATTCCAAGAGACCCAGTACTTC	CATSKAQGGFQETQYF
TRBV19	NA	TRBJ1-1	NA	TGTGCCAGTACCCCGTACACAGGGAGGGCTGAAGCTTTCTTT	CASTPYTGRAEAFF
TRBV28	NA	TRBJ1-2	NA	TGTGCCAGCAGTTTAGTTCCAGGGGATGGCTACACCTTC	CASSLVPGDGYTF
TRBV25-1	NA	TRBJ1-1	TRBD1	TGTGCCAGCAGTGTGTACGGGACAGGGAGGGGAGGCACTGAAGCTTTCTTT	CASSVYGTGRGGTEAFF
TRBV7-2	few	TRBJ1-1	NA	TGTGCCAGCAGCTTAGTAGCGACGATCTCTGAAGCTTTCTTT	CASSLVATISEAFF
TRBV28	NA	TRBJ2-5	NA	TGTGCCAGCAGTTCACAACGTATGGAAGAGACCCAGTACTTC	CASSSQRMEETQYF
TRBV13	NA	TRBJ2-6	NA	TGTGCCAGCAGCTTTTACGGGGGGCACTCTGGGGCCAACGTCCTGACTTTC	CASSFYGGHSGANVLTF
TRBV7-2	once	TRBJ1-5	NA	TGTGCCAGCAGCTTAGCGCAGGCTTTCGGCAATCAGCCCCAGCATTTT	CASSLAQAFGNQPQHF
TRBV19	NA	TRBJ1-6	NA	TGTGCCAGTAGTATAGATCTAAGGGAGCCGACCTCACCCCTCCACTTT	CASSIDLREPTSPLHF
TRBV19	NA	TRBJ1-4	NA	TGTGCCAGTGGGGAGACAGGCCTCCCTGAAAAACTGTTTTTT	CASGETGLPEKLFF
TRBV4-1	NA	TRBJ2-3	TRBD2	TGCGCCAGCAGCCAGACTAGCGGGGGCCTCTTCACAGATACGCAGTATTTT	CASSQTSGGLFTDTQYF
TRBV12-3/TRBV12-4	once	TRBJ1-1	NA	TGTGCCAGCAGTTCGAGACAGAACACTGAAGCTTTCTTT	CASSSRQNTEAFF
TRBV12-5	NA	TRBJ1-5	TRBD1	TGTGCTAGTGGTTTAGGGGTGGGACAGGGAGGAGATCAGCCCCAGCATTTT	CASGLGVGQGGDQPQHF
TRBV30	NA	TRBJ2-5	TRBD2	TGTGCCTGGACTAGCGGGTACCAAGAGACCCAGTACTTC	CAWTSGYQETQYF
TRBV2	NA	TRBJ2-3	NA	TGTGCCAGCAGGGGCAGGCCCACAGATACGCAGTATTTT	CASRGRPTDTQYF
TRBV19	NA	TRBJ1-6	TRBD1	TGTGCCAGTAGTCCCGGACAGGCCCCCAATTCACCCCTCCACTTT	CASSPGQAPNSPLHF
TRBV4-1	NA	TRBJ1-6	NA	TGCGCCAGCAGCCAAGATCCCCCCGACGGGAATAATTCACCCCTCCACTTT	CASSQDPPDGNNSPLHF
TRBV5-5	NA	TRBJ1-2	NA	TGTGCCAGCAGCCTCCTAGTCTATGGCTACACCTTC	CASSLLVYGYTF
TRBV5-1	NA	TRBJ1-5	NA	TGCGCCAGCAGCCGAGATAGCAATCAGCCCCAGCATTTT	CASSRDSNQPQHF
TRBV4-1	NA	TRBJ2-2	TRBD1	TGCGCCAGCAGCTCACACAGGGGGCGGAACACCGGGGAGCTGTTTTTT	CASSSHRGRNTGELFF
TRBV6-1	few	TRBJ2-2	NA	TGTGCCAGCAGTGAAGCCGTTGACACCGGGGAGCTGTTTTTT	CASSEAVDTGELFF
TRBV2	NA	TRBJ1-5	TRBD1	TGTGCCAGCAGGGACAGGGGTTACTCTCAGCCCCAGCATTTT	CASRDRGYSQPQHF
TRBV7-2	NA	TRBJ1-1	TRBD1	TGTGCCAGCAGCTTAGGGGGGGCAGGGGGTAAGGATAATGTTGAAGCTTTCTTT	CASSLGGAGGKDNVEAFF
TRBV11-2	NA	TRBJ2-3	NA	TGTGCCAGCAGCTTCGCAGTCGGTACAGGAACAGATACGCAGTATTTT	CASSFAVGTGTDTQYF
TRBV4-1	NA	TRBJ1-3	NA	TGCGCCAGCAGCCCCCCCGGGGGAAGCTCTGGAAACACCATATATTTT	CASSPPGGSSGNTIYF
TRBV7-9	NA	TRBJ1-2	NA	TGTGCCAGCAGTCATAAGGGGGTTGGCTACACCTTC	CASSHKGVGYTF
TRBV5-1	once	TRBJ2-5	TRBD1	TGCGCCAGCAGCTTACAGGGGGCGGAGACCCAGTACTTC	CASSLQGAETQYF